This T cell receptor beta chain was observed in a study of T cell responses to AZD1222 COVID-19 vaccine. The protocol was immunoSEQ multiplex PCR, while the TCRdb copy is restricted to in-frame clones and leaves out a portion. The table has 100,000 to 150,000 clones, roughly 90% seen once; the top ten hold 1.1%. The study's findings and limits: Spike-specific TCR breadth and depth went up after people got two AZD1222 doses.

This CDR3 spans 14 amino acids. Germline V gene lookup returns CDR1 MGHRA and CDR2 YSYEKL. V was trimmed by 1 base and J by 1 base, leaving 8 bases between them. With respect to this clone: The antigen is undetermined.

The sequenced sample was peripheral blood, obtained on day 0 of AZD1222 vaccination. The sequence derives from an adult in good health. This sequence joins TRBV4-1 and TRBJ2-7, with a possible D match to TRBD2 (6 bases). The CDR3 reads CASSQAGLSYEQYF. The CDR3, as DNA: TGCGCCAGCAGCCAAGCGGGACTTTCCTACGAGCAGTACTTC.